Each of the 32 T cell receptor beta chains below was sequenced from the same sample in a study of T-cell memory formation after mild COVID-19. One entry per CDR3 protein results from TCRdb running MiXCR on the 5' RACE reads. Of about 410,000 distinct CDR3 sequences in the sample, 20% to 30% were seen once. The sequencing sample was made of PBMCs or a T cell subset sorted from them (not recorded which). The receptors were gathered from an adult woman who had mild COVID-19 (a few samples of this study predate the infection). Cell type and time point are not known.

This clonotype was counted a few times. J is TRBJ2-5 and V is TRBV20-1; D not resolved. The germline V gene encodes CDR1 DFQATT and CDR2 SNEGSKA (reference sequence). The CDR3 covers 15 residues. Between the trimmed V and J ends, which lost 1 base and 5 bases, there was a span of 17 bases. The CDR3 here is CSARVGTTFRETQYF. The DNA of the CDR3 is TGCAGTGCTAGAGTCGGCACCACCTTCCGGGAGACCCAGTACTTC.

This clonotype came up many times. The CDR3 bases are TGTGCCAGCAGTAGAATGGGGACGTTTGTCCCCGGGGAGCTGTTTTTT. Translation: CASSRMGTFVPGELFF. The J gene is TRBJ2-2, the V gene TRBV12-3 or TRBV12-4; D may match TRBD1 or TRBD2 (5 bases each). This CDR3 region has 16 residues. Trimming cost V 5 bases and J 6 bases, with 19 bases left between them.

This rearrangement joins TRBV7-9 to TRBJ2-1; the D gene could be TRBD1 or TRBD2 (5 bases each). Germline CDR1 and CDR2: SEHNR and FQNEAQ (reference sequence). V was cut by 2 bases and J by 5 bases, with 13 bases left in between. The CDR3 consists of 15 residues. The CDR3 protein is CASSLFTGTHNEQFF. The CDR3 DNA reads as TGTGCCAGCAGCTTATTTACCGGGACGCACAATGAGCAGTTCTTC.

The CDR3 DNA is TGTGCCAGCAGTTGGGACGGAAATAACTATGGCTACACCTTC. Its protein product is CASSWDGNNYGYTF. The chain carries TRBV6-5 and TRBJ1-2; D may be TRBD1 (5 bases). Looked up from germline, CDR1 is MNHEY and CDR2 is SVGAGI. The CDR3 contains 14 residues. V lost 4 bases and J 1 base, leaving 10 bases between the germline ends.

This clonotype was seen more than once but under ten times. The chain uses TRBV7-2 and TRBJ1-5; unclear D gene. V was clipped by 4 bases and J by 5 bases, with 15 bases between them. The CDR3 runs 15 residues. CDR1 and CDR2 from the germline V gene are SGHTA and FQGNSA. The CDR3 is CASSSSAGTYQPQHF. The DNA of the CDR3 is TGTGCCAGCAGCTCTAGTGCCGGAACCTATCAGCCCCAGCATTTT.

The rearrangement joins TRBV30 to TRBJ2-5; TRBD2 aligns across 10 bases. The V segment lost 1 base and the J segment 7 bases; nucleotides outside the gene matches: 0. The CDR3 runs 12 residues. Germline assignment: CDR1 GTSNPN and CDR2 SVGIG (reference sequence). The CDR3 loop reads CAWSGLAGTQYF. DNA of the CDR3: TGTGCCTGGAGTGGACTAGCGGGGACCCAGTACTTC.

This clonotype was detected once. A much larger clonotype is one base distant, so this may be a read error. This chain connects TRBV4-2 to TRBJ2-7; 12 bases align to TRBD1. This CDR3 comprises 14 residues. J gave up 7 bases and V 4 bases, and 5 bases lay outside the gene matches. Germline CDR1 and CDR2: LGHNA and YNFKEQ. The CDR3 DNA follows: TGTGCCAGCAGCCCGGGACAGGGGGCGGAAGAGCAGTACTTC. Translating it yields CASSPGQGAEEQYF.

This CDR3 reads CASSPQIGLGYTF. The DNA of the CDR3 is TGTGCCAGCAGCCCTCAAATAGGGTTGGGCTACACCTTC. V usage is TRBV14 and J usage is TRBJ1-2; D uncertain. The CDR3 runs to 13 residues. V gave up 4 bases and J gave up 8 bases, with 14 bases separating them. The V gene's germline CDR1 is SGHDN and CDR2 FVKESK.

This clonotype appeared a few times. The chain has TRBV20-1 and TRBJ1-4; D gene unclear. Between the trimmed V and J ends, which lost 1 base and 0 bases, there was a span of 9 bases. Germline-derived CDR1 and CDR2 are DFQATT and SNEGSKA (reference sequence). This CDR3 spans 15 amino acids. CDR3 DNA: TGCAGTGCTAGAGTATGGGCGCCAACTAATGAAAAACTGTTTTTT. Translating gives CSARVWAPTNEKLFF.

This chain links TRBV7-6 with TRBJ2-7, with 8 bases aligning to TRBD2. Germline assignment: CDR1 SGHVS and CDR2 FNYEAQ. V trimming: 5 bases; J trimming: 1 base; junction bases outside the gene matches: 10. The CDR3 loop spans 16 amino acids. The CDR3, as DNA: TGTGCCAGCAGCCAATCTACTAGCGGCCGATCCTACGAGCAGTACTTC. It codes for CASSQSTSGRSYEQYF.

This clonotype was recorded a few times. This sequence joins TRBV4-3 and TRBJ1-1; 7 nucleotides match TRBD1. The V gene end was trimmed by 0 bases and the J gene end by 7 bases; junction bases not matched to a gene: 8. The CDR3 contains 15 residues. Germline V gene lookup returns CDR1 LGHNA and CDR2 YSLEER. CDR3 in DNA: TGCGCCAGCAGCCAAGATCATCTCCGGGACAGTGAAGCTTTCTTT. Its translation is CASSQDHLRDSEAFF.

This clonotype has just a few counts. The CDR3 here is CASSGDSNLQETQYF. In DNA, the CDR3 is TGTGCCAGCAGTGGCGACAGTAACTTACAAGAGACCCAGTACTTC. V usage is TRBV6-5 and J usage is TRBJ2-5; possible D gene TRBD1, 5 bases. Germline values: CDR1 MNHEY, CDR2 SVGAGI. This CDR3 is built from 15 residues. V lost 5 bases and J lost 2, with 15 bases in between.

This clonotype occurred a few times. V usage is TRBV12-3 or TRBV12-4 and J usage is TRBJ2-3; tentatively, D is TRBD2 (6 bases). Trimming shortened V by 4 bases and J by 3 bases, and 14 bases separated the two germline ends. The CDR3 runs 15 residues. CDR3 nucleotides: TGTGCCAGCAGTTCCAGTAGCGGTTTTACAGATACGCAGTATTTT. Translation gives CASSSSSGFTDTQYF.

This chain connects TRBV6-1 to TRBJ1-1, with 8 bases that match TRBD1. V lost 5 bases, J lost 4 bases, and 6 bases stayed unmatched. Per the germline V gene, CDR1 is MNHNS and CDR2 is SASEGT. There are 14 residues in the CDR3. CDR3 DNA sequence: TGTGCCAGCAGTACCCGACAGGGGCCCACTGAAGCTTTCTTT. Residues: CASSTRQGPTEAFF.

V is TRBV6-2 or TRBV6-3 and J is TRBJ1-2; D perhaps matches TRBD1 (5 bases). Germline V gene data show CDR1 as MNHEY and CDR2 as SVGEGT. This CDR3 region has 15 residues. Between the trimmed V and J ends, which lost 0 bases and 7 bases, there was a span of 15 bases. The CDR3 DNA sequence: TGTGCCAGCAGTTACTCGACGGGGCAGGTTGGTGGCTACACCTTC. Translation gives CASSYSTGQVGGYTF.

The genes are TRBV15 and TRBJ1-5; TRBD1 agrees at 8 bases. The CDR3 loop spans 13 amino acids. CDR1 and CDR2 (germline): LNHNV, YYDKDF (reference sequence). Trimming removed 6 bases from V and 8 bases from J; junction bases left unmatched: 6. The CDR3 loop is CATSDRGREPQHF. CDR3 bases: TGTGCCACCAGTGACAGGGGAAGGGAGCCCCAGCATTTT.

The chain carries TRBV6-1 and TRBJ1-1; 9 bases agree with TRBD1. The CDR3 covers 15 residues. Germline V gives CDR1 MNHNS, CDR2 SASEGT. J lost 0 bases, V lost 6 bases, and 5 bases had no gene match. The CDR3 region is CASREDRGMNTEAFF. CDR3 bases: TGTGCCAGCAGGGAGGACAGGGGTATGAACACTGAAGCTTTCTTT.

This clonotype was counted only a few times. The chain joins TRBV7-2 to TRBJ2-3, with 7 nucleotides matching TRBD1. The CDR3 consists of 15 residues. CDR1 SGHTA and CDR2 FQGNSA come from the germline V gene. V trimming: 5 bases; J trimming: 7 bases; junction bases outside the gene matches: 12. The CDR3 here is CASSSIRDSRNTQYF. The CDR3 bases are TGTGCCAGCAGCAGTATTAGGGACAGCCGGAATACGCAGTATTTT.

This clonotype was detected a few times. The V call is TRBV4-2, the J call TRBJ2-2; 10 nucleotides line up with TRBD2. The germline gives CDR1 LGHNA, CDR2 YNFKEQ. Trimming at V came to 0 bases and at J to 6 bases, leaving 7 bases not matched to a gene. The CDR3 length is 17 residues. Written as DNA, the CDR3 is TGTGCCAGCAGCCAAGATAGAAGCGGGGGGGCCCCCGGGGAGCTGTTTTTT. Translation: CASSQDRSGGAPGELFF.

This clonotype was counted between two and nine times. The chain joins TRBV7-9 to TRBJ1-2, with TRBD1 matching over 7 bases. Germline CDR1 SEHNR, CDR2 FQNEAQ (reference sequence). V shed 3 bases, J shed 9 bases, and the junction held 4 bases outside the gene matches. CDR3 length: 12 residues. The CDR3 DNA is TGTGCCAGCAGCTTTGAACAGGGGAGCTACACCTTC. It encodes CASSFEQGSYTF.

V and J are TRBV20-1 and TRBJ2-3; 12 nucleotides align to TRBD2. Trimming removed 6 bases from V and 4 bases from J; junction bases left unmatched: 8. The CDR3 contains 15 residues. CDR1 and CDR2 (germline): DFQATT, SNEGSKA (reference sequence). The CDR3 sequence is CSAAASGRVADTQYF. The DNA of the CDR3 is TGCAGTGCGGCGGCTAGCGGGAGGGTGGCAGATACGCAGTATTTT.

The chain is built from TRBV3-1 and TRBJ2-1, with TRBD2 matching 11 bases. This CDR3 contains 17 residues. Per germline, CDR1 LGHDT and CDR2 YNNKEL (reference sequence). Trimming cost V 0 bases and J 3 bases; bases outside gene matches: 4. CDR3 sequence (DNA): TGTGCCAGCAGCCAAGATCCGACTAGCGGGATCTACAATGAGCAGTTCTTC. Translated, it gives CASSQDPTSGIYNEQFF.

This chain joins TRBV12-3 or TRBV12-4 and TRBJ2-1, with 7 bases lining up with TRBD2. Losses at the gene ends were 6 bases for V and 7 bases for J; bases not matched to a gene: 9. The CDR3 contains 14 residues. The CDR3 DNA is TGTGCCAGCAGAGGAACTAGCGTTTTGAATGAGCAGTTCTTC. This gives the protein CASRGTSVLNEQFF.

The chain combines TRBV4-3 with TRBJ1-2; tentatively, D is TRBD1 (5 bases). Germline V gene data show CDR1 as LGHNA and CDR2 as YSLEER. V lost 4 bases to trimming and J lost 6 bases, with 18 bases between them. This CDR3 is 15 amino acids long. This chain's CDR3 is CASSRGTGEEHGYTF. Written as DNA, the CDR3 is TGCGCCAGCAGCCGGGGAACAGGCGAGGAGCATGGCTACACCTTC.

The chain couples TRBV7-8 to TRBJ1-4, with TRBD1 identical over 9 bases. The germline V gene has CDR1 SGHVS and CDR2 FQNEAQ. With 6 bases clipped from V and 0 bases from J, the junction kept 8 bases outside the gene matches. The CDR3 loop spans 17 amino acids. The CDR3 DNA is TGTGCCAGCAGGACCGGGACAGGGACAGCAACTAATGAAAAACTGTTTTTT. Translated, it gives CASRTGTGTATNEKLFF. Full variable domain (rest looked up from reference TRBV7-8 and TRBJ1-4): GAGVSQSPRYKVAKRGQDVALRCDPISGHVSLFWYQQALGQGPEFLTYFQNEAQLDKSGLPSDRFFAERPEGSVSTLKIQRTQQEDSAVYLCASRTGTGTATNEKLFFGSGTQLSVL.

The chain recombines TRBV4-1 with TRBJ1-3; D remains unclear. The germline V gene has CDR1 MGHRA and CDR2 YSYEKL. The CDR3 is made up of 15 amino acids. Trimming removed 0 bases from V and 0 bases from J, with 6 bases in between. CDR3 coding DNA: TGCGCCAGCAGCCAAGAAATGCGCTCTGGAAACACCATATATTTT. Translating gives CASSQEMRSGNTIYF.

This clonotype appeared a few times. J is TRBJ2-7 and V is TRBV29-1, with TRBD2 matching 14 bases. Germline lookup yields CDR1 SQVTM and CDR2 ANQGSEA. CDR3 length equals 16 residues. The V and J ends lost 6 bases and 7 bases, in that order; junction bases with no gene match: 14. CDR3 bases: TGCAGCGTCACGGGACTAGCGGGAGTTCCCTCCTGGGAGCAGTACTTC. It encodes CSVTGLAGVPSWEQYF.

This clonotype was recorded a few times. The chain uses TRBV12-3 or TRBV12-4 and TRBJ1-4, with no clear D. This CDR3 has 13 amino acids. V lost 4 bases to trimming and J lost 5 bases, with 8 bases between them. CDR3 DNA: TGTGCCAGCAGTTCAGGTGAAAATGAAAAACTGTTTTTT. Translated, it gives CASSSGENEKLFF.

This clonotype was seen repeatedly, ten times or more. The V and J genes are TRBV7-9 and TRBJ2-7, with a possible D match to TRBD2 (5 bases). The CDR3 runs to 13 residues. The V and J ends lost 5 bases and 2 bases respectively, with 10 bases between them. Germline V gene data show CDR1 as SEHNR and CDR2 as FQNEAQ (reference sequence). The CDR3 nucleotides read TGTGCCAGCAGCCTCGGGATCCCCTACGAGCAGTACTTC. It specifies CASSLGIPYEQYF.

This chain uses TRBV5-1 with TRBJ2-7; D possibly corresponds to TRBD1 (6 bases). This CDR3 is built from 14 residues. Germline V gene lookup returns CDR1 SGHRS and CDR2 YFSETQ. The V and J ends lost 2 bases and 5 bases respectively, with 14 bases between them. This CDR3 is CASSLTRGDNEQYF. The CDR3 DNA reads as TGCGCCAGCAGCTTAACCAGGGGAGATAACGAGCAGTACTTC.

The V call is TRBV7-9, the J call TRBJ1-1; D is undetermined. The V end was cut by 1 base, the J end by 1 base, with 7 bases between. In germline, CDR1 is SEHNR, CDR2 FQNEAQ (reference sequence). CDR3 length: 14 amino acids. This chain's CDR3 is CASSLEGRNTEAFF. The CDR3 nucleotides are TGTGCCAGCAGCTTAGAGGGCAGGAACACTGAAGCTTTCTTT.

The rearrangement links TRBV20-1 to TRBJ2-7, with 9 bases matching TRBD1. Germline V gives CDR1 DFQATT, CDR2 SNEGSKA (reference sequence). The CDR3 runs 13 residues. V dropped 4 bases and J dropped 1; count of bases not matched to a gene: 2. The CDR3 spells CSAKDRGSYEQYF. The CDR3 DNA reads TGCAGTGCTAAGGACAGGGGATCCTACGAGCAGTACTTC.